What follows describes a single T cell receptor beta chain. The diagnosis in patients was locally advanced or metastatic urothelial carcinoma. The sample originates from a study of PD-L1 blockade in urothelial cancer. Study as a whole: About 85% of the roughly 30 patients were males with bladder-origin urothelial cancer.

In germline, CDR1 is KGHSH, CDR2 LQKENI. V lost 3 bases and J lost 3, with 8 bases in between. This CDR3 spans 13 amino acids. TCRdb's copy holds only in-frame clones and misses some; the assay was immunoSEQ multiplex PCR. This table holds 60,000 to 85,000 clones, around 87% found once. The TCR originated in a woman in her seventies with urothelial cancer. The source material was PBMCs, sampled around atezolizumab (anti-PD-L1) treatment. This chain joins TRBV18 and TRBJ1-1, with D unclear. In nucleotides, the CDR3 is TGTGCCAGCTCACCGGTTGAGGACACTGAAGCTTTCTTT. Translation: CASSPVEDTEAFF.